The 29 T cell receptor beta chains given below trace back to one sample, sequenced in a study of blood T cell repertoires in COVID-19 (TCRdb year 2020). Libraries were made using the immunoSEQ multiplex PCR assay. Not all clones reach the TCRdb copy of this immuneACCESS table, which keeps in-frame sequences only. Checked studies attribute under half of the gap to unresolved V genes and leave the rest unexplained. In this sample the table shows fewer than 250,000 clones, about 87% of which occur a single time. Of the sample, 1.7% falls within the top ten clones. The specimen was peripheral blood. The receptors were sampled from a man in his sixties or seventies with acute or convalescent COVID-19.

The gene calls are TRBV5-1 and TRBJ2-6; D unclear. Germline V gives CDR1 SGHRS, CDR2 YFSETQ. This CDR3 is built from 14 residues. The V gene lost 6 bases and the J gene lost 2 bases, with 9 bases spanning the gap. This CDR3 is CASTLIPGANVLTF. In DNA form, the CDR3 reads TGCGCCAGCACACTTATTCCTGGGGCCAACGTCCTGACTTTC.

This CDR3 reads CASSRSWSRGETQYF. The CDR3 DNA reads TGTGCCAGCAGTCGCTCGTGGAGCAGAGGAGAGACCCAGTACTTC. The V and J genes are TRBV27 and TRBJ2-5, with D unclear. Germline loops: CDR1 MNHEY, CDR2 SMNVEV (reference sequence). This CDR3 comprises 15 residues. With 5 bases removed from V and 4 bases from J, the gap between germline ends came to 17 bases.

The CDR3 DNA follows: TGTGCCAGCAGTTCAGGGACTAGCGGGAACATGGATGAGCAGTTCTTC. As protein: CASSSGTSGNMDEQFF. The chain has TRBV6-6 and TRBJ2-1; 13 nucleotides match TRBD2. The length of the CDR3 is 16 residues. From germline, CDR1 is MNHNY and CDR2 SVGAGI (reference sequence). After removal of 4 bases from V and 8 bases from J, the junction contained 8 bases not matched to a gene.

The chain couples TRBV2 to TRBJ2-7, with 10 bases fitting TRBD1. This CDR3 has 13 amino acids. The V segment lost 6 bases and the J segment 4 bases; nucleotides outside the gene matches: 3. Germline V gene data show CDR1 as SNHLY and CDR2 as FYNNEI. CDR3 DNA sequence: TGTGCCAGCAGGGACAGGGGGTCATACGAGCAGTACTTC. This gives the protein CASRDRGSYEQYF.

The chain joins TRBV7-9 to TRBJ1-6, with no clear D. V was clipped by 2 bases and J by 10 bases, with 12 bases between them. The CDR3 has 14 amino acids. Germline CDR1 reads SEHNR; CDR2 reads FQNEAQ (reference sequence). CDR3 protein: CASSLIGRDSPLHF. The CDR3 DNA sequence: TGTGCCAGCAGCTTAATCGGGAGAGACTCACCCCTCCACTTT.

V usage is TRBV4-1 and J usage is TRBJ2-3, with 12 nucleotides matching TRBD2. The CDR3 has 18 residues. The V gene's germline CDR1 is MGHRA and CDR2 YSYEKL. With V trimmed by 0 bases and J by 6 bases, 10 bases remained unmatched. This CDR3 is CASSQDRLAGGRWDTQYF. CDR3 DNA: TGCGCCAGCAGCCAAGATAGGCTAGCGGGAGGGCGGTGGGATACGCAGTATTTT.

The chain couples TRBV29-1 to TRBJ2-3; 10 bases match TRBD2. Germline V gives CDR1 SQVTM, CDR2 ANQGSEA. The V and J ends lost 6 bases and 6 bases, in that order; junction bases with no gene match: 15. This CDR3 is built from 16 residues. The CDR3 DNA is TGCAGCGTCCTAACCCCTAGCGGGAGTTGGAGCGATACGCAGTATTTT. Its translation is CSVLTPSGSWSDTQYF.

This chain uses TRBV6-5 with TRBJ2-7; D call uncertain. Trimming cost V 6 bases and J 0 bases, with 6 bases left between them. The germline V gene has CDR1 MNHEY and CDR2 SVGAGI. This CDR3 comprises 12 residues. This CDR3 reads CASSTSSYEQYF. The CDR3 DNA follows: TGTGCCAGCAGCACCAGCTCCTACGAGCAGTACTTC.

This chain connects TRBV5-1 to TRBJ2-3; the match to TRBD2 covers 9 bases. Trimming at V came to 4 bases and at J to 2 bases, leaving 5 bases not matched to a gene. Looked up from germline, CDR1 is SGHRS and CDR2 is YFSETQ. The length of the CDR3 is 15 residues. Here the CDR3 reads CASSLSGRHTDTQYF. The CDR3 DNA reads TGCGCCAGCAGCCTCAGCGGGAGGCACACAGATACGCAGTATTTT.

This chain uses TRBV6-1 with TRBJ2-6, with a tentative D call TRBD1 (6 bases). The V gene's germline CDR1 is MNHNS and CDR2 SASEGT. The CDR3 is made up of 17 amino acids. Trimming shortened V by 3 bases and J by 0 bases, and 12 bases separated the two germline ends. CDR3 bases: TGTGCCAGCAGTGACTTAATACAGGGCTCTGGGGCCAACGTCCTGACTTTC. Amino acid sequence: CASSDLIQGSGANVLTF.

The genes are TRBV14 and TRBJ2-4; D unclear. With 1 base removed from V and 0 bases from J, the gap between germline ends came to 4 bases. CDR1 is SGHDN and CDR2 is FVKESK in the germline V gene. CDR3 length: 14 residues. CDR3 DNA: TGTGCCAGCAGCCAAGCCGGAGCCAAAAACATTCAGTACTTC. Its protein is CASSQAGAKNIQYF.

The chain joins TRBV18 to TRBJ1-1; 9 nucleotides match TRBD1. This CDR3 contains 15 residues. Germline V gene sequence: CDR1 KGHSH, CDR2 LQKENI. V trimming: 0 bases; J trimming: 4 bases; junction bases outside the gene matches: 3. CDR3 sequence reads: CASSPPDRGPTEAFF. CDR3 nucleotides: TGTGCCAGCTCACCACCGGACAGGGGCCCCACTGAAGCTTTCTTT.

The chain carries TRBV15 and TRBJ2-1; D is perhaps TRBD2 (6 bases). The CDR3 contains 17 residues. CDR1 is LNHNV and CDR2 is YYDKDF in the germline V gene (reference sequence). V lost 3 bases and J lost 2, with 17 bases in between. CDR3 sequence: CATSSRPTAGTYNEQFF. The CDR3 nucleotides read TGTGCCACCAGCAGCCGGCCAACGGCGGGAACCTACAATGAGCAGTTCTTC.

In DNA form, the CDR3 reads TGTGCCAGTAGTATTTGGGCGGGGCTAGATACGCAGTATTTT. Its protein is CASSIWAGLDTQYF. This sequence joins TRBV19 and TRBJ2-3; tentative D call: TRBD2 (6 bases). The CDR3 is 14 amino acids. CDR1 and CDR2 (germline): LNHDA, SQIVND (reference sequence). Trimming shortened V by 3 bases and J by 5 bases, and 12 bases separated the two germline ends. Drawing the rest from reference TRBV19 and TRBJ2-3, the complete variable domain is DGGITQSPKYLFRKEGQNVTLSCEQNLNHDAMYWYRQDPGQGLRLIYYSQIVNDFQKGDIAEGYSVSREKKESFPLTVTSAQKNPTAFYLCASSIWAGLDTQYFGPGTRLTVL.

The chain employs TRBV7-2 and TRBJ2-1; 12 nucleotides agree with TRBD2. V lost 8 bases, J lost 0 bases, and 2 bases stayed unmatched. CDR3 length equals 15 residues. The germline V gene encodes CDR1 SGHTA and CDR2 FQGNSA. The CDR3 spells CASQTSGSSYNEQFF. The CDR3 DNA sequence: TGTGCCAGCCAGACTAGCGGGAGCTCCTACAATGAGCAGTTCTTC.

This chain links TRBV6-1 with TRBJ2-2; 7 bases are shared with TRBD2. The V and J ends lost 0 bases and 8 bases, in that order; junction bases with no gene match: 15. Germline V CDR1 and CDR2: MNHNS, SASEGT. The CDR3 extends over 18 amino acids. The CDR3 DNA reads TGTGCCAGCAGTGAAGCGCCACCTAGCGGTAGAACAACGGGGGAGCTGTTTTTT. Amino acids: CASSEAPPSGRTTGELFF.

The rearrangement links TRBV19 to TRBJ2-2; D is unclear. The CDR3 has 14 residues. The V end lost 10 bases, the J end lost 0 bases, and 12 bases lay between the germline ends. Germline lookup yields CDR1 LNHDA and CDR2 SQIVND (reference sequence). CDR3 nucleotides: TGTGCCACCTTAAGAACGGCGAACACCGGGGAGCTGTTTTTT. Translation gives CATLRTANTGELFF.

The rearrangement joins TRBV7-9 to TRBJ2-5, with a weak D call TRBD1 (6 bases). The CDR3 is made up of 15 amino acids. Trimming took 2 bases from V and 4 from J, leaving 14 bases between them. The germline V gene encodes CDR1 SEHNR and CDR2 FQNEAQ (reference sequence). The CDR3 here is CASSLTIGTRETQYF. In nucleotides, the CDR3 is TGTGCCAGCAGCTTAACAATCGGGACAAGAGAGACCCAGTACTTC. The complete variable domain, with remaining parts taken from reference TRBV7-9 and TRBJ2-5, reads DTGVSQNPRHKITKRGQNVTFRCDPISEHNRLYWYRQTLGQGPEFLTYFQNEAQLEKSRLLSDRFSAERPKGSFSTLEIQRTEQGDSAMYLCASSLTIGTRETQYFGPGTRLLVL.

The V and J genes are TRBV5-4 and TRBJ2-7; unclear D gene. Germline CDR1 SGHNT, CDR2 YYREEE (reference sequence). The CDR3 length is 13 residues. The V and J ends lost 2 bases and 3 bases respectively, with 9 bases between them. The CDR3 protein is CASSFGRNYEQYF. The CDR3 bases are TGTGCCAGCAGCTTCGGTAGAAACTACGAGCAGTACTTC.

This chain connects TRBV3-1 (or the pseudogene TRBV3-2) to TRBJ2-7; 12 nucleotides agree with TRBD2. The germline V gene has CDR1 LGHDT and CDR2 YNNKEL (reference sequence). The CDR3 has 14 residues. With 4 bases clipped from V and 6 bases from J, the junction kept 4 bases outside the gene matches. The CDR3: CASSPRLAGAEQYF. The CDR3 region has the DNA TGTGCCAGCAGCCCTCGACTAGCGGGAGCCGAGCAGTACTTC.

The CDR3 nucleotides read TGTGCCAGCAGCGTAGGTGGACAGATAAATAATTCACCCCTCCACTTT. Translating gives CASSVGGQINNSPLHF. The genes are TRBV9 and TRBJ1-6; D is possibly TRBD1 (6 bases). The CDR3 is made up of 16 amino acids. The germline gives CDR1 SGDLS, CDR2 YYNGEE. V was trimmed by 0 bases and J by 5 bases, leaving 12 bases between them.

The rearrangement joins TRBV27 to TRBJ2-3; the match to TRBD2 covers 10 bases. Per the germline V gene, CDR1 is MNHEY and CDR2 is SMNVEV (reference sequence). The CDR3 loop spans 16 amino acids. The junction had 7 bases not matched to a gene; V was cut back by 6 bases and J by 1 base. The CDR3 DNA is TGTGCCAGCAGACCAGCGGGAGGGGGGGGCACAGATACGCAGTATTTT. Encoded protein: CASRPAGGGGTDTQYF.

This chain uses TRBV15 with TRBJ1-6; 11 bases agree with TRBD1. V lost 2 bases, J lost 9 bases, and 3 bases stayed unmatched. Germline CDR1 and CDR2: LNHNV and YYDKDF (reference sequence). The CDR3 covers 15 residues. This CDR3 is CATSRWTGGGSPLHF. CDR3 nucleotide sequence: TGTGCCACCAGCAGATGGACAGGGGGCGGTTCACCCCTCCACTTT. The full variable domain, in which reference TRBV15 and TRBJ1-6 provide the parts outside the CDR3, is DAMVIQNPRYQVTQFGKPVTLSCSQTLNHNVMYWYQQKSSQAPKLLFHYYDKDFNNEADTPDNFQSRRPNTSFCFLDIRSPGLGDTAMYLCATSRWTGGGSPLHFGNGTRLTVT.

The CDR3 sequence: CASSPGTVGGNQPQHF. CDR3 in DNA: TGTGCCAGCTCACCTGGAACAGTCGGTGGCAATCAGCCCCAGCATTTT. The gene calls are TRBV18 and TRBJ1-5, with D unresolved. Germline V gene lookup returns CDR1 KGHSH and CDR2 LQKENI. There are 16 residues in the CDR3. Trimming shortened V by 3 bases and J by 2 bases, and 14 bases separated the two germline ends.

The chain combines TRBV7-8 with TRBJ2-5, with 7 bases aligning to TRBD1. The CDR3 covers 17 residues. Germline-derived CDR1 and CDR2 are SGHVS and FQNEAQ. After removal of 0 bases from V and 5 bases from J, the junction contained 12 bases not matched to a gene. The DNA of the CDR3 is TGTGCCAGCAGCTTAGCTGTAGGGACAGCATACATGGAGACCCAGTACTTC. It codes for CASSLAVGTAYMETQYF.

The chain links TRBV6-6 to TRBJ2-1; TRBD1 agrees at 8 bases. Per germline, CDR1 MNHNY and CDR2 SVGAGI (reference sequence). The length of the CDR3 is 17 residues. Trimming took 5 bases from V and 6 from J; bases not matched to a gene: 15. CDR3 DNA sequence: TGTGCCAGCAGTCCAGGACAGGGTGCGATTCCCTTCAATGAGCAGTTCTTC. Translating gives CASSPGQGAIPFNEQFF.

Points on this clone: One end of the junction is discordant with germline, which a read error may explain. The rearrangement joins TRBV7-9 to TRBJ1-5; D gene ambiguous. CDR1 and CDR2 from the germline V gene are SEHNR and FQNEAQ (reference sequence). This CDR3 has 13 residues. The CDR3 reads CASSRGKDQPQHF. CDR3 DNA: TGTGCTAGCAGCCGAGGAAAAGATCAGCCCCAGCATTTT.

V usage is TRBV6-5 and J usage is TRBJ1-5; possibly TRBD1 for D (6 bases). The V gene lost 0 bases and the J gene lost 6 bases, with 12 bases spanning the gap. The CDR3 consists of 15 residues. Germline CDR1 reads MNHEY; CDR2 reads SVGAGI. This CDR3 is CASSYSTGKGQPQHF. CDR3 sequence (DNA): TGTGCCAGCAGTTACTCAACAGGGAAGGGTCAGCCCCAGCATTTT.

Written as DNA, the CDR3 is TGTGCCAGCAGCTATGTAGGGGGCGCGATAGGCGAGCAGTACTTC. This sequence encodes CASSYVGGAIGEQYF. The chain combines TRBV5-4 with TRBJ2-7, with 7 bases aligning to TRBD1. Germline lookup yields CDR1 SGHNT and CDR2 YYREEE (reference sequence). The V segment lost 3 bases and the J segment 6 bases; nucleotides outside the gene matches: 12. The CDR3 runs to 15 residues.